Listed here is a single T cell receptor beta chain. The authors' processing: Reference gene primer amplification gave nucleated cell count estimates. The protocol was immunoSEQ multiplex PCR, while the TCRdb copy is restricted to in-frame clones and leaves out a portion. The D gene and trimming were derived from the DNA, and the V and J assignments and clone size from that table. Altogether fewer than 180,000 clones are present, around 87% being singletons, with the ten largest covering 4% to 5%. V gave up 6 bases and J gave up 6 bases; unmatched junction bases: 10. Germline CDR1 is SGHVS and CDR2 is FQNEAQ. The CDR3 runs to 14 residues. The data belong to a study of blood T cell repertoires in COVID-19. On the study more broadly: Acute-phase and convalescent COVID-19 samples originated in the United States, Italy and Spain. PBMCs, B-cell-depleted T cells, or T cells were the source of the cDNA or gDNA that made up the material.

The origin of this receptor is an older woman with active or convalescent COVID-19. Sequencing was carried out using peripheral blood. The V gene is TRBV7-8, the J gene TRBJ2-7; TRBD1 matches at 8 bases. The CDR3 DNA reads as TGTGCCAGCAGTGACGGGACAGGACGAACCGAGCAGTACTTC. This codes for CASSDGTGRTEQYF.